These 4 T cell receptor beta chains were all obtained from the same sample, sequenced in a study of blood T cell repertoires in COVID-19. TCRdb keeps only in-frame clones here, not all; method: immunoSEQ multiplex PCR. The sample records approximately 230,000 clones, less than 85% being singletons. The source material was peripheral blood. These TCRs come from an elderly woman with active or convalescent COVID-19.

The chain joins TRBV11-2 to TRBJ1-2; D is unresolved. The CDR3 sequence is 16 residues long. V was clipped by 1 base and J by 0 bases, with 12 bases between them. Germline V lookup: CDR1 SGHAT, CDR2 FQNNGV. CDR3 in DNA: TGTGCCAGCAGCTTAGGTTTCAGACACGCTAACTATGGCTACACCTTC. This gives the protein CASSLGFRHANYGYTF.

The rearrangement uses TRBV5-1 and TRBJ1-5; TRBD1 agrees at 9 bases. The V and J ends lost 4 bases and 6 bases, in that order; junction bases with no gene match: 5. Germline values: CDR1 SGHRS, CDR2 YFSETQ. The CDR3 extends over 14 amino acids. Here the CDR3 reads CASSVQGAGQPQHF. As DNA, the CDR3 is TGCGCCAGCAGCGTACAGGGGGCCGGTCAGCCCCAGCATTTT.

This clone came up many times. V gene TRBV19 combines with J gene TRBJ2-1; TRBD1 matches 7 bases. The V segment lost 5 bases and the J segment 5 bases; nucleotides outside the gene matches: 9. The CDR3 is 15 amino acids. Germline CDR1 is LNHDA and CDR2 is SQIVND (reference sequence). This CDR3 is CASSGLGGLNNEQFF. The CDR3 DNA sequence: TGTGCCAGTAGTGGATTAGGGGGCTTGAACAATGAGCAGTTCTTC.

The genes are TRBV7-8 and TRBJ2-5; 9 nucleotides agree with TRBD1. There are 14 residues in the CDR3. With V trimmed by 5 bases and J by 2 bases, 3 bases remained unmatched. Germline V lookup: CDR1 SGHVS, CDR2 FQNEAQ. CDR3 coding DNA: TGTGCCAGCAGCGACGGGACAGGGCAAGAGACCCAGTACTTC. This translates into CASSDGTGQETQYF.